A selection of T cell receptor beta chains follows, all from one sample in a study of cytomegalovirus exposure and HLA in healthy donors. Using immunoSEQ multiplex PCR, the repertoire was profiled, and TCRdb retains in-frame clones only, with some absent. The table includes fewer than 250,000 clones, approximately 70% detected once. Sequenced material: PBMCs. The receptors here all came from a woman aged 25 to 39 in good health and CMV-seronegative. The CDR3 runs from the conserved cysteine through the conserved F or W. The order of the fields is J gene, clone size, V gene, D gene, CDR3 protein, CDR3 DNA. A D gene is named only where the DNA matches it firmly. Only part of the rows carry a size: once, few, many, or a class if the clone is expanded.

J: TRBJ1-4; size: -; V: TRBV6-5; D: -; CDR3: CASSYSWGVGEKLFF; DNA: TGTGCCAGCAGTTACTCATGGGGAGTTGGTGAAAAACTGTTTTTT
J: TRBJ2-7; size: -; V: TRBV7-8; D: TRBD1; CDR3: CASSSGTGTSYEQYF; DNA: TGTGCCAGCAGCTCCGGGACAGGGACCTCCTACGAGCAGTACTTC
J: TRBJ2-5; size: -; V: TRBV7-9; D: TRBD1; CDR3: CASSSGQDEETQYF; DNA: TGTGCCAGCAGCTCGGGACAGGACGAAGAGACCCAGTACTTC
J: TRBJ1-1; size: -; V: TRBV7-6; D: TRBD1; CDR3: CASSSGGDEAFF; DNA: TGTGCCAGCAGCTCAGGGGGAGATGAAGCTTTCTTT
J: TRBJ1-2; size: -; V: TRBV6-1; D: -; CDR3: CASSERLRGYTF; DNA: TGTGCCAGCAGTGAACGTTTGAGGGGCTACACCTTC
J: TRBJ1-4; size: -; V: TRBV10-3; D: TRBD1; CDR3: CATRQGRDEKLFF; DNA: TGTGCCACGAGACAGGGGAGGGATGAAAAACTGTTTTTT
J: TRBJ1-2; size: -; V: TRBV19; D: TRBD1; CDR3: CASNQNRGLGGYTF; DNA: TGTGCCAGTAACCAAAACAGGGGGCTTGGTGGCTACACCTTC
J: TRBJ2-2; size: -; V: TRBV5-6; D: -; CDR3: CASSAGLGVTGELFF; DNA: TGTGCCAGCAGCGCGGGACTCGGGGTCACCGGGGAGCTGTTTTTT
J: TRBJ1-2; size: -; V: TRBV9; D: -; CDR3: CASSVEGGNYGYTF; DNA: TGTGCCAGCAGCGTAGAAGGAGGGAACTATGGCTACACCTTC
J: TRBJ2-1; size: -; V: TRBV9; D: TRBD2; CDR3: CASSPLAGAYNEQFF; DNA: TGTGCCAGCAGCCCTCTAGCGGGAGCCTACAATGAGCAGTTCTTC
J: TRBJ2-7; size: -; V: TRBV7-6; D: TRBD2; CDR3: CASSYGTSGYEQYF; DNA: TGTGCCAGCAGCTACGGGACTAGCGGATACGAGCAGTACTTC
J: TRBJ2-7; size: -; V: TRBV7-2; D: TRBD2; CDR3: CASSWGLASYEQYF; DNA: TGTGCCAGCAGCTGGGGACTAGCCTCCTACGAGCAGTACTTC
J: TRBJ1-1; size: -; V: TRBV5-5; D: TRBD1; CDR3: CASSLFGQGVSEAFF; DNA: TGTGCCAGCAGCTTGTTTGGGCAGGGGGTTTCTGAAGCTTTCTTT
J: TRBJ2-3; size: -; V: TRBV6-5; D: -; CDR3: CASSYASWSRTDTQYF; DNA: TGTGCCAGCAGTTACGCCAGCTGGTCCCGCACAGATACGCAATATTTT
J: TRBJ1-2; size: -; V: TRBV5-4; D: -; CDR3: CASSLGGPLDGYTF; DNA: TGTGCCAGCAGCTTGGGCGGGCCTTTAGATGGCTACACCTTC
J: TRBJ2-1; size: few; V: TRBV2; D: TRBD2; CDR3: CASSEIGQVGGGENEQFF; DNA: TGTGCCAGCAGTGAAATCGGTCAAGTGGGGGGGGGAGAAAATGAGCAGTTCTTC
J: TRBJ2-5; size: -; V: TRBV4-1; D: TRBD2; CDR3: CASSQLAGQETQYF; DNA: TGCGCCAGCAGCCAACTAGCGGGGCAAGAGACCCAGTACTTC
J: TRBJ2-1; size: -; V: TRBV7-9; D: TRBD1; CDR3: CASSAGTGPGSYNEQFF; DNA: TGTGCCAGCAGCGCAGGGACAGGGCCGGGGTCCTACAATGAGCAGTTCTTC
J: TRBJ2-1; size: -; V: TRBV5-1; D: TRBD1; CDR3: CASSLTPGQGDQQFF; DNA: TGCGCCAGCAGCTTGACCCCGGGACAGGGTGATCAGCAGTTCTTC
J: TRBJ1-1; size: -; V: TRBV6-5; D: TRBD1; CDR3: CASQQGGGTEAFF; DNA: TGTGCCAGCCAACAGGGGGGAGGCACTGAAGCTTTCTTT
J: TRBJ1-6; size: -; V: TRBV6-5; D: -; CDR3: CASSSVSRGWNSPLHF; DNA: TGTGCCAGCAGTTCCGTCTCGAGGGGGTGGAATTCACCCCTCCACTTT
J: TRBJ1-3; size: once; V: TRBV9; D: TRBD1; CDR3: CASSAPTGRPGNTIYF; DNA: TGTGCCAGCAGCGCTCCGACAGGGCGACCTGGAAACACCATATATTTT
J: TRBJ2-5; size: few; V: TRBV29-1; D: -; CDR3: CSGGAGFGETQYF; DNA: TGCAGCGGGGGTGCAGGGTTTGGCGAGACCCAGTACTTC
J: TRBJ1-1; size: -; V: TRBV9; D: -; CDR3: CASSPYPTPTEAFF; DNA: TGTGCCAGCAGCCCCTACCCTACTCCCACTGAAGCTTTCTTT
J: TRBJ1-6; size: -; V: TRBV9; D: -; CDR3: CASSMGGGLYNSPLHF; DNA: TGTGCCAGCAGCATGGGGGGAGGGCTATATAATTCACCCCTCCACTTT
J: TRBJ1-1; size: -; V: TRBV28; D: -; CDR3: CASSLSSGGREAFF; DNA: TGTGCCAGCAGTTTATCCTCCGGGGGGCGGGAGGCTTTCTTT
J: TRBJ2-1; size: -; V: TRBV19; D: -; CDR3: CASSLHGGGSYNEQFF; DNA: TGTGCCAGTAGCCTCCACGGGGGTGGCTCCTACAATGAGCAGTTCTTC
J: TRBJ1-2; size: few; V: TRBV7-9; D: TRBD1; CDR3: CASSLVDREDTF; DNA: TGTGCCAGCAGCTTAGTCGACAGGGAAGACACCTTC
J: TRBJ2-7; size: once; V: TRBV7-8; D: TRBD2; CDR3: CASSPAGGPSSYEQYF; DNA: TGTGCCAGCAGTCCAGCGGGAGGCCCGAGCTCCTACGAGCAGTACTTC
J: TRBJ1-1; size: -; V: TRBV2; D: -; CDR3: CASRRNTRTSTEAFF; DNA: TGTGCCAGCCGCAGAAACACCCGAACCTCCACTGAAGCTTTCTTT
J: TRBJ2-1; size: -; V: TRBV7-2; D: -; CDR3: CASSFGSNNEQFF; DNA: TGTGCCAGCAGCTTCGGGTCGAACAATGAGCAGTTCTTC
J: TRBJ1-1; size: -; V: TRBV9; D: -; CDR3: CASSVDLNTEAFF; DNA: TGTGCCAGCAGCGTAGACTTGAACACTGAAGCTTTCTTT
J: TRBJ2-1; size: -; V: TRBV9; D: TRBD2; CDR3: CASSVGGTSGSSYNEQFF; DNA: TGTGCCAGCAGCGTAGGCGGGACTAGCGGGAGCTCCTACAATGAGCAGTTCTTC